These 13 T cell receptor beta chains came from one sample sequenced in a study of cytomegalovirus exposure and HLA in healthy donors. The primer mix had 60 Vbeta and 13 Jbeta primers. The assay was immunoSEQ multiplex PCR, and TCRdb's table has in-frame clones only and misses some. The data show over 150,000 clones, with 80% to 85% seen just once and roughly 1.9% held by the top ten. The sample was PBMCs. These receptors were collected from a human donor in good health.

The chain employs TRBV4-3 and TRBJ1-2; D might be TRBD1 (5 bases). V dropped 0 bases and J dropped 4 bases, with 12 bases sitting between them. This CDR3 is built from 15 residues. Per germline, CDR1 LGHNA and CDR2 YSLEER. In nucleotides, the CDR3 is TGCGCCAGCAGCCAAGAGCCAGGGTTCACCTATGGCTACACCTTC. Protein product: CASSQEPGFTYGYTF.

This chain uses TRBV27 with TRBJ1-1, with TRBD1 as a possible D gene (5 bases). Germline values: CDR1 MNHEY, CDR2 SMNVEV (reference sequence). Deletions cut 0 bases from V and 2 bases from J, with 10 bases between. The CDR3 is 15 amino acids. The DNA for the CDR3 is TGTGCCAGCAGTTTATCTGCGGGGGTTAACACTGAAGCTTTCTTT. This gives the protein CASSLSAGVNTEAFF.

The chain is built from TRBV27 and TRBJ2-7, with D possibly being TRBD1 (5 bases). The V gene's germline CDR1 is MNHEY and CDR2 SMNVEV (reference sequence). This CDR3 region has 14 residues. V was cut by 0 bases and J by 2 bases, with 8 bases left in between. CDR3 coding DNA: TGTGCCAGCAGTTTATCAGGGGTGCCCTACGAGCAGTACTTC. Protein sequence: CASSLSGVPYEQYF.

The chain carries TRBV2 and TRBJ1-5; D is perhaps TRBD1 (6 bases). Trimming stripped 3 bases from V and 3 bases from J, with 9 bases between. Germline CDR1 reads SNHLY; CDR2 reads FYNNEI. The CDR3 consists of 14 residues. CDR3 amino acids: CASSEGTNNQPQHF. CDR3 nucleotides: TGTGCCAGCAGTGAGGGGACAAACAATCAGCCCCAGCATTTT.

J is TRBJ2-5 and V is TRBV4-3; no clear D. The better agreement between TRBJ2-7 and the DNA end casts doubt on the J call. Germline-derived CDR1 and CDR2 are LGHNA and YSLEER. The CDR3 spans 18 residues. The CDR3 spells CASSQGRRALPNSYEQYF. For the CDR3, the DNA is TGCGCCAGCAGCCAAGGTCGTAGAGCCCTCCCTAACTCCTACGAGCAGTACTTC.

There are a few counts of this clone. This chain uses TRBV7-8 with TRBJ1-1, with D possibly matching TRBD1 (6 bases). V was trimmed by 3 bases and J by 2 bases, leaving 10 bases between them. The length of the CDR3 is 14 residues. CDR1 SGHVS and CDR2 FQNEAQ come from the germline V gene. The CDR3 sequence is CASSFTGQNTEAFF. CDR3 in DNA: TGTGCCAGCAGCTTTACAGGGCAAAACACTGAAGCTTTCTTT.

J is TRBJ2-7 and V is TRBV6-5, with TRBD1 matching over 8 bases. Germline values: CDR1 MNHEY, CDR2 SVGAGI. The V gene end was trimmed by 6 bases and the J gene end by 5 bases; junction bases not matched to a gene: 12. The CDR3 has 15 residues. CDR3 in amino acids: CASRRLGQAGDEQYF. The CDR3 DNA is TGTGCCAGCAGGCGTTTGGGACAGGCTGGCGACGAGCAGTACTTC.

CDR3 nucleotides: TGTGCCGCTAAGGGGTTGGTGGACACCGGGGAGCTGTTTTTT. Translation: CAAKGLVDTGELFF. This rearrangement joins TRBV19 to TRBJ2-2; perhaps TRBD1 as D (5 bases). Germline V gene sequence: CDR1 LNHDA, CDR2 SQIVND (reference sequence). This CDR3 has 14 residues. The V end lost 11 bases, the J end lost 3 bases, and 16 bases lay between the germline ends.

This clone was seen a single time. J is TRBJ1-1 and V is TRBV4-3; no clear D gene. With 1 base removed from V and 6 bases from J, the gap between germline ends came to 15 bases. Germline V gene data show CDR1 as LGHNA and CDR2 as YSLEER. The CDR3 runs 15 residues. This CDR3 is CASSQAPDVISEAFF. The CDR3, as DNA: TGCGCCAGCAGCCAAGCCCCAGATGTAATCTCTGAAGCTTTCTTT.

This clone occurred once. The CDR3 coding sequence is TGTGCCATCAGTGAGTCGACTAGGGACGGTAGGACTGAAGCTTTCTTT. It is translated as CAISESTRDGRTEAFF. J is TRBJ1-1 and V is TRBV10-3, with D tentatively TRBD1 (5 bases). Germline V gene sequence: CDR1 ENHRY, CDR2 SYGVKD. CDR3 length: 16 residues. Trimming pared 0 bases from V and 5 bases from J, leaving 16 bases between.

This chain uses TRBV5-6 with TRBJ2-1; TRBD1 is a possible D gene (6 bases). V was cut by 6 bases and J by 5 bases, with 18 bases left in between. The CDR3 runs to 15 residues. Germline loops: CDR1 SGHDT, CDR2 YYEEEE. As DNA, the CDR3 is TGTGCCAGCACGGGCCGGGACACCCCGAACAATGAGCAGTTCTTC. It encodes CASTGRDTPNNEQFF.

This chain uses TRBV28 with TRBJ2-7; 10 positions match TRBD1. The CDR3 is made up of 15 amino acids. Germline trimming cut 4 bases from V and 3 bases from J; bases unmatched to any gene: 6. Looked up from germline, CDR1 is MDHEN and CDR2 is SYDVKM. This chain's CDR3 is CASSSGTGVYYEQYF. Written as DNA, the CDR3 is TGTGCCAGCAGTTCGGGGACAGGGGTATACTACGAGCAGTACTTC.

The CDR3 spells CASSAGQGPQFPAFF. DNA for the CDR3: TGTGCCAGCTCAGCGGGACAGGGGCCCCAGTTCCCAGCTTTCTTT. The V call is TRBV18, the J call TRBJ1-1; 10 bases are shared with TRBD1. Germline V CDR1 and CDR2: KGHSH, LQKENI. The CDR3 is 15 residues long. With 5 bases clipped from V and 10 bases from J, the junction kept 13 bases outside the gene matches.